This passage covers 20 T cell receptor beta chains from one sample sequenced in a study of EBV T-cell therapy then PD-1 blockade in nasopharyngeal carcinoma. No antigen has been assigned to these receptors. Treatment here: AdE1-LMPpoly-expanded autologous EBV-specific T-cell therapy followed by anti-PD-1 nivolumab. Clones were sequenced by immunoSEQ multiplex PCR, and TCRdb holds only the in-frame ones, with some missing. Seen here are fewer than 20,000 clones, roughly 84% observed once, and the top ten hold less than 40%. Sequencing used CD8+ T cells from blood, obtained at approximately day 31 from a patient whose treatment included autologous EBV-specific T cells and nivolumab. All receptors come from a man between 40 and 49 years old with nasopharyngeal carcinoma.

V usage is TRBV6-4 and J usage is TRBJ2-5, with a tentative D call TRBD1 (6 bases). The V and J ends lost 0 bases and 1 base respectively, with 9 bases between them. The CDR3 contains 15 residues. Per the germline V gene, CDR1 is MRHNA and CDR2 is SNTAGT. CDR3 coding DNA: TGTGCCAGCAGTGACTCCGCAGGGGCCCAAGAGACCCAGTACTTC. Its protein product is CASSDSAGAQETQYF.

For the CDR3, the DNA is TGTGCCAGCAAGGGGACAGGGAGGCGTTATGGCTACACCTTC. It codes for CASKGTGRRYGYTF. The V and J genes are TRBV27 and TRBJ1-2; 9 bases are a match to TRBD1. J was trimmed by 5 bases and V by 7 bases; bases with no gene match: 8. The CDR3 is 14 amino acids. Germline CDR1 and CDR2: MNHEY and SMNVEV (reference sequence).

The rearrangement joins TRBV6-2 or TRBV6-3 to TRBJ2-5; D is ambiguous. The germline V gene encodes CDR1 MNHEY and CDR2 SVGEGT. V lost 2 bases and J lost 5, with 9 bases in between. The CDR3 sequence is 13 residues long. The CDR3 nucleotides are TGTGCCAGCAGTTACAGGGCTGGCGAGACCCAGTACTTC. Translating gives CASSYRAGETQYF.

This clone was counted a few times. The rearrangement uses TRBV4-1 and TRBJ1-1; no clear D. Germline V gene sequence: CDR1 MGHRA, CDR2 YSYEKL. The CDR3 is 13 amino acids. V was shortened by 0 bases and J by 2 bases, with 4 bases between the two germline ends. The DNA for the CDR3 is TGCGCCAGCAGCCAAGAACCAAACACTGAAGCTTTCTTT. This gives the protein CASSQEPNTEAFF.

The V call is TRBV9, the J call TRBJ2-2, with 10 bases that match TRBD2. This CDR3 has 16 residues. CDR1 and CDR2 from the germline V gene are SGDLS and YYNGEE. V lost 2 bases to trimming and J lost 3 bases; unmatched junction nucleotides: 4. CDR3 DNA sequence: TGTGCCAGCAGCGTGAGCGGGGGGGCCGACACCGGGGAGCTGTTTTTT. The encoded protein is CASSVSGGADTGELFF.

The rearrangement links TRBV9 to TRBJ2-1; D unclear. The CDR3 sequence is 14 residues long. V lost 2 bases and J lost 5, with 11 bases in between. In germline, CDR1 is SGDLS, CDR2 YYNGEE. Here the CDR3 reads CASSVGGNDNEQFF. The CDR3 coding sequence is TGTGCCAGCAGCGTTGGCGGAAACGACAATGAGCAGTTCTTC. Full variable domain (remainder filled in from reference TRBV9 and TRBJ2-1): DSGVTQTPKHLITATGQRVTLRCSPRSGDLSVYWYQQSLDQGLQFLIQYYNGEERAKGNILERFSAQQFPDLHSELNLSSLELGDSALYFCASSVGGNDNEQFFGPGTRLTVL.

V is TRBV7-9 and J is TRBJ2-7, with D possibly TRBD1 on 6 matching bases. This CDR3 contains 16 residues. Looked up from germline, CDR1 is SEHNR and CDR2 is FQNEAQ (reference sequence). Trimming removed 1 base from V and 3 bases from J, with 16 bases in between. Written as DNA, the CDR3 is TGTGCCAGCAGCTTAGTAACAGGGCCCCTTTACTACGAGCAGTACTTC. Its protein is CASSLVTGPLYYEQYF.

The chain is built from TRBV27 and TRBJ2-3; 9 bases line up with TRBD2. CDR3 length: 16 amino acids. CDR1 and CDR2 (germline): MNHEY, SMNVEV (reference sequence). The trim removed 4 bases at V and 1 base at J, leaving 6 bases unmatched. This CDR3 reads CASSYRAGGRTDTQYF. The CDR3 nucleotides read TGTGCCAGCAGTTATAGGGCGGGGGGGCGCACAGATACGCAGTATTTT.

The chain uses TRBV9 and TRBJ2-5; 7 positions agree with TRBD1. The J segment lost 5 bases and the V segment lost 4 bases, leaving 8 bases of the junction unmatched. The germline CDR1 and CDR2 sequences are SGDLS and YYNGEE. CDR3 length: 14 residues. CDR3 sequence (DNA): TGTGCCAGCAGCCCCACCGACAGGGAGGAGACCCAGTACTTC. Translation gives CASSPTDREETQYF.

This chain links TRBV4-2 with TRBJ2-1, with a tentative D call TRBD2 (6 bases). The CDR3 is made up of 14 amino acids. Germline CDR1 reads LGHNA; CDR2 reads YNFKEQ. With 4 bases removed from V and 2 bases from J, the gap between germline ends came to 9 bases. The CDR3 bases are TGTGCCAGCAGCCCGTCGGGGGCCTACAATGAGCAGTTCTTC. Amino acid sequence: CASSPSGAYNEQFF.

The chain joins TRBV3-1 (or the pseudogene TRBV3-2) to TRBJ2-2, with D perhaps TRBD1 or TRBD2 (5 bases each). Germline V gene lookup returns CDR1 LGHDT and CDR2 YNNKEL (reference sequence). CDR3 size: 16 residues. The germline V and J ends were trimmed by 4 bases and 0 bases, with 12 bases remaining between them. For the CDR3, the DNA is TGTGCCAGCAGCCCTCGGGGACCCCCGAACACCGGGGAGCTGTTTTTT. This codes for CASSPRGPPNTGELFF.

The rearrangement links TRBV12-3 or TRBV12-4 to TRBJ2-1; TRBD1 matches 8 bases. V shed 5 bases and J 7 bases; nucleotides not matched to a gene: 1. CDR3 length equals 12 residues. Written as DNA, the CDR3 is TGTGCCAGCAGTACAGGGGGAAATGAGCAGTTCTTC. This encodes CASSTGGNEQFF.

The chain carries TRBV14 and TRBJ1-1; D is unresolved. The CDR3 loop spans 16 amino acids. Trimming removed 1 base at V and 3 bases at J, with 15 bases between. CDR1 SGHDN and CDR2 FVKESK come from the germline V gene. CDR3 residues: CASSQVGEGMDTEAFF. Written as DNA, the CDR3 is TGTGCCAGCAGCCAAGTTGGGGAAGGGATGGACACTGAAGCTTTCTTT.

The CDR3, as DNA: TGTGCCAGTAGTATAGGCCAGGGCAGAACTACAGATACGCAGTATTTT. This translates into CASSIGQGRTTDTQYF. V and J are TRBV19 and TRBJ2-3; TRBD1 is a possible D gene (5 bases). The CDR3 is made up of 16 amino acids. V was shortened by 1 base and J by 3 bases, with 14 bases between the two germline ends. The germline CDR1 and CDR2 sequences are LNHDA and SQIVND (reference sequence).

The chain has TRBV5-6 and TRBJ1-2, with unresolved D. Germline-derived CDR1 and CDR2 are SGHDT and YYEEEE. V lost 1 base and J 6 bases, leaving 13 bases between the germline ends. This CDR3 has 14 amino acids. CDR3 DNA: TGTGCCAGCAGCTTGTGGCCAGCCGCCAATGGCTACACCTTC. This encodes CASSLWPAANGYTF.

The genes are TRBV27 and TRBJ1-1; 9 positions agree with TRBD1. There are 14 residues in the CDR3. After removal of 5 bases from V and 7 bases from J, the junction contained 8 bases not matched to a gene. The V gene's germline CDR1 is MNHEY and CDR2 SMNVEV (reference sequence). The DNA of the CDR3 is TGTGCCAGCAGTAGGACAGGGGCGGGTAGTGAAGCTTTCTTT. Translating it yields CASSRTGAGSEAFF.

This clone was picked up one time. V usage is TRBV28 and J usage is TRBJ2-1; TRBD2 matches at 9 bases. The junction had 12 bases not matched to a gene; V was cut back by 7 bases and J by 2 bases. This CDR3 is built from 17 residues. Germline CDR1 and CDR2: MDHEN and SYDVKM. CDR3 DNA sequence: TGTGCCAGCACCACAGGGGAGTCTAGCGGGGCCTACAATGAGCAGTTCTTC. Translated: CASTTGESSGAYNEQFF. The full variable domain, completed using reference TRBV28 and TRBJ2-1, is DVKVTQSSRYLVKRTGEKVFLECVQDMDHENMFWYRQDPGLGLRLIYFSYDVKMKEKGDIPEGYSVSREKKERFSLILESASTNQTSMYLCASTTGESSGAYNEQFFGPGTRLTVL.

This clone was counted a single time. The chain joins TRBV28 to TRBJ2-7, with D perhaps TRBD1 or TRBD2 (5 bases each). Germline CDR1 reads MDHEN; CDR2 reads SYDVKM. The CDR3 loop spans 14 amino acids. V dropped 7 bases and J dropped 4 bases, with 17 bases sitting between them. The CDR3 sequence is CASTSTGTGYEQYF. The CDR3 DNA reads as TGTGCCAGCACTTCAACCGGGACCGGTTACGAGCAGTACTTC.

The genes are TRBV27 and TRBJ2-1; the D is unclear. The ends were cut back, 2 bases at V and 15 bases at J, with 17 bases in the middle. The CDR3 is 13 amino acids. CDR1 is MNHEY and CDR2 is SMNVEV in the germline V gene (reference sequence). The DNA for the CDR3 is TGTGCCAGCAGTTTAGTGGGTAACAGAGCACGGTTCTTC. Encoded protein: CASSLVGNRARFF.

This chain connects TRBV2 to TRBJ2-2; D may be TRBD1 or TRBD2 (5 bases each). This CDR3 spans 15 amino acids. The V end was cut by 6 bases, the J end by 5 bases, with 16 bases between. Looked up from germline, CDR1 is SNHLY and CDR2 is FYNNEI. The chain's CDR3 is CASSPQWGGTGELFF. CDR3 nucleotides: TGTGCCAGCAGCCCCCAATGGGGCGGGACCGGGGAGCTGTTTTTT.